The rows below give T cell receptor beta chains drawn from one sample of a study of early stage breast cancer tumors. This table comes from immunoSEQ multiplex PCR, and its TCRdb copy is limited to in-frame clones, with some not included. Here the sample spans tens of thousands of clones, roughly 77% being singletons. Sequencing was carried out using blood. The receptors were sampled from a person aged 35-55 years with breast cancer. CDR3s include the opening cysteine and the closing phenylalanine or tryptophan. Fields, in order: V gene, J gene, D gene, clone size, CDR3 DNA, CDR3 protein. The D gene is left open where the match is weak. Clone size is stated in some rows and not others, as once, few, many or a class when expanded.

>TRBV2|TRBJ2-1|TRBD2|NA
TGTGCCAGCAGGGGGACTAGCGGGAGATCCTACAATGAGCAGTTCTTC
CASRGTSGRSYNEQFF
>TRBV27|TRBJ1-3|NA|NA
TGTGCCAGCCGACGGGACTTCTCTGGAAACACCATATATTTT
CASRRDFSGNTIYF
>TRBV28|TRBJ1-5|NA|NA
TGTGCCAGCAGCGTGCCGGGGGGAGGATACGGGCAGCCCCAGCATTTT
CASSVPGGGYGQPQHF
>TRBV7-8|TRBJ2-5|NA|NA
TGTGCCAGCAGCTTAGCGCTCGGCAACCAAGAGACCCAGTACTTC
CASSLALGNQETQYF
>TRBV6-1|TRBJ2-3|NA|NA
TGTGCCAGCAGTGAGACCCCAGAAAGCGCAGATACGCAGTATTTT
CASSETPESADTQYF
>TRBV18|TRBJ2-1|TRBD2|NA
TGTGCCAGCTCACCACCGCTACTAGCGGGGCTCAATGAGCAGTTCTTC
CASSPPLLAGLNEQFF
>TRBV6-1|TRBJ1-5|NA|NA
TGTGCCAGCAGCGTCACGGCGGAGCAGCCCCAGCATTTT
CASSVTAEQPQHF
>TRBV6-6|TRBJ2-7|NA|NA
TGTGCCAGCAGCACCCCAGGAGATAGCTCCTACGAGCAGTACTTC
CASSTPGDSSYEQYF
>TRBV5-6|TRBJ1-1|NA|NA
TGTGCCAGCAGCTCTGGACACTGGAACACTGAAGCTTTCTTT
CASSSGHWNTEAFF
>TRBV11-2|TRBJ2-7|TRBD2|NA
TGTGCCAGCAGCTTAGGAACTAGCGGATTCTACGAGCAGTACTTC
CASSLGTSGFYEQYF
>TRBV27|TRBJ2-5|NA|once
TGTGCCAGCAGTTTATCCCTGGGGGAAGAGACCCAGTACTTC
CASSLSLGEETQYF
>TRBV28|TRBJ2-5|TRBD2|NA
TGTGCCAGCAGCTCTTTCTTCTCCGGGACTAGGGGGAAAGAGACCCAGTACTTC
CASSSFFSGTRGKETQYF
>TRBV12-5|TRBJ2-1|NA|NA
TGTGCTAGTGGTCTCCCCCTCACTGAGCAGTTCTTC
CASGLPLTEQFF
>TRBV5-1|TRBJ1-1|NA|NA
TGCGCCAGCAGCCCCCTTCGGGATGAGACTGAAGCTTTCTTT
CASSPLRDETEAFF
>TRBV7-2|TRBJ2-2|NA|once
TGTGCCAGCAGGGCCCGGGTGGCAGGTACCGGGGAGCTGTTTTTT
CASRARVAGTGELFF
>TRBV5-1|TRBJ1-5|TRBD1|NA
TGCGCCAGCAGCTCAGGGACAGATCAGCCCCAGCATTTT
CASSSGTDQPQHF
>TRBV30|TRBJ1-1|TRBD1|NA
TGTGCCTGGAGTGATGATCCCGGACAGGGGACTGAAGCTTTCTTT
CAWSDDPGQGTEAFF
>TRBV28|TRBJ2-7|NA|once
TGTGCCAGCAGTTCTCTGGAGGGGCGGGGAGTCTCCTACGAGCAGTACTTC
CASSSLEGRGVSYEQYF
>TRBV7-2|TRBJ2-1|NA|NA
TGTGCCAGCAGCTTAGGCCTGGGACGGACTTTTGCGAATGAGCAGTTCTTC
CASSLGLGRTFANEQFF
>TRBV7-9|TRBJ2-5|NA|NA
TGTGCCAGCAGCTCCCGCGTAGGAGGCGGTAAAGAGACCCAGTACTTC
CASSSRVGGGKETQYF
>TRBV5-6|TRBJ2-1|TRBD2|NA
TGTGCCAGCAGCTTGGTACTAGCGGGGCCAAGCTCCTACAATGAGCAGTTCTTC
CASSLVLAGPSSYNEQFF
>TRBV30|TRBJ2-3|NA|NA
TGTGCCTGGACCGCATGGAATACGCAGTATTTT
CAWTAWNTQYF
>TRBV15|TRBJ1-1|NA|NA
TGTGCCACCAGCAGAACAATGAACACTGAAGCTTTCTTT
CATSRTMNTEAFF
>TRBV10-3|TRBJ2-7|TRBD2|NA
TGTGCCATCAGGGAGGGACTAGACCCCCTCGACGAGCAGTACTTC
CAIREGLDPLDEQYF
>TRBV11-3|TRBJ2-3|NA|few
TGTGCCAGCAGCTTACCCTCAGGGAGAGATACGCAGTATTTT
CASSLPSGRDTQYF
>TRBV5-6|TRBJ2-1|TRBD2|NA
TGTGCCAGCAGCTCTTGGACTAGCGGGCGTTACAATGAGCAGTTCTTC
CASSSWTSGRYNEQFF
>TRBV2|TRBJ2-7|NA|NA
TGTGCCAGCAGGGGGAGTTTGGGCTACGAGCAGTACTTC
CASRGSLGYEQYF
>TRBV7-2|TRBJ2-3|TRBD1|medium-sized
TGTGCCAGCAGCGTCAGTCGGACAGGGTGGTATTTT
CASSVSRTGWYF
>TRBV5-1|TRBJ2-1|TRBD2|NA
TGCGCCAGCAGCTTGGTGAGGGCGGGAGGGTCCTACAATGAGCAGTTCTTC
CASSLVRAGGSYNEQFF
>TRBV11-3|TRBJ2-7|TRBD2|NA
TGTGCCAGCAGCTTAGATCTTCGCGGTAGCGGGGCCTACGAGCAGTACTTC
CASSLDLRGSGAYEQYF
>TRBV30|TRBJ1-1|TRBD1|NA
TGTGCCTGGAGTGGGGACAGGGCAAACACTGAAGCTTTCTTT
CAWSGDRANTEAFF
>TRBV9|TRBJ2-1|NA|NA
TGTGCCAGCAGTCGAGGGAGTGGCTACAATGAGCAGTTCTTC
CASSRGSGYNEQFF
>TRBV28|TRBJ2-2|NA|NA
TGTGCCAGCTTACCGGGACAGAACACCGGGGAGCTGTTTTTT
CASLPGQNTGELFF
>TRBV29-1|TRBJ2-1|TRBD2|NA
TGCAGCGCCGAAGGGACTAGCGGATACAATGAGCAGTTCTTC
CSAEGTSGYNEQFF
>TRBV28|TRBJ2-1|NA|NA
TGTGCCAGCAGTTTAATCAATGAGCAGTTCTTC
CASSLINEQFF
>TRBV30|TRBJ1-1|TRBD1|NA
TGTGCCTGGAAGACAGGGGGAGTAGGAGCTTTCTTT
CAWKTGGVGAFF
>TRBV9|TRBJ2-3|NA|NA
TGTGCCAGCAGCGTAATCGGAGATACGCAGTATTTT
CASSVIGDTQYF
>TRBV28|TRBJ2-7|NA|NA
TGTGCCAGCAGTTTGGGGATAGCCTACGAGCAGTACTTC
CASSLGIAYEQYF
>TRBV6-1|TRBJ1-4|TRBD1|NA
TGTGCCAGCAGTAAAGGACAGGGGGTAGGGGAAAAACTGTTTTTT
CASSKGQGVGEKLFF
>TRBV13|TRBJ2-7|NA|few
TGTGCCAGCAGCCCAAGGGTCCCTAGTGAGCAGTACTTC
CASSPRVPSEQYF